This T cell receptor (beta chain) was identified in a study of T cells in localized non-small cell lung cancer. Study-wide results and caveats: Elevated blood T cell density was associated with longer overall survival. Measurement of T cell clonality placed uninvolved adjacent lung highest, above the level in tumor. Only one tumor region went through sequencing, so heterogeneity may still be there. A median around 57 of the top 100 tumor clones appeared in adjacent lung.

Data came from immunoSEQ multiplex PCR; TCRdb stores just in-frame clones and leaves some out. The table has about 15,000 clones, about 86% seen once. Trimming removed 8 bases from V and 4 bases from J, with 20 bases in between. Per germline, CDR1 PRHDT and CDR2 FYEKMQ (reference sequence). The CDR3 runs 15 residues. Details on this clone: The antigen is not known.

This specimen was peripheral blood, taken before any cancer treatment. The chain joins TRBV13 to TRBJ2-5; either TRBD1 or TRBD2 may supply D (6 bases each). The receptor's source is a female donor over 55 with stage I squamous cell lung carcinoma. The CDR3 bases are TGTGCCAGCCTCTTGGGGGGCCACGAGGGAGAGACCCAGTACTTC. It is translated as CASLLGGHEGETQYF.